This T cell receptor beta chain appears in the sequencing data of a study of shared clonotypes between healthy human individuals. Study overall: Those who served as donors were a couple of women and a few men between the ages of 18 and 49.

Worth noting for this clone: Its matching antigen is unknown.

V lost 5 bases and J 15 bases, leaving 17 bases between the germline ends. The V gene's germline CDR1 is MNHEY and CDR2 SMNVEV (reference sequence). This CDR3 has 12 residues. Study-level findings and limits: Among donors, the sharing of clonotypes was expected to be influenced by sequencing depth.

Sequenced by immunoSEQ multiplex PCR; TCRdb stores in-frame clones only, minus some. This sample yields fewer than 650,000 clones, of which just over 75% are seen a single time; 12% belongs to the top ten. Sample: PBMCs. The sequence was collected from a woman aged 40 to 55 in good health. Some clones in this sample may be carry-over from other donors' samples. V is TRBV27 and J is TRBJ2-1, with D tentatively TRBD1 (7 bases). Written as DNA, the CDR3 is TGTGCCAGCAGTCCCCCGACAGGGACTTTGTTCTTC. Protein sequence: CASSPPTGTLFF.